This entry lists 2 T cell receptor beta chains sequenced from one sample in a study of T-cell reconstitution after alpha-beta-depleted transplantation in children. Construction of the TCRbeta library involved unique molecular identifiers. TCRdb ran MiXCR on the PCR reads and lists one entry per CDR3 protein. The sample lists 300,000 to 400,000 distinct CDR3 sequences; under 20% were seen once. Here the sequenced sample was PBMCs, mostly from graft donor cells, taken 360 days after TCRalphabeta/CD19-depleted stem cell transplant. These receptors all come from a male patient aged 2 to 9 who had a stem cell transplant for acute lymphoblastic leukemia, so the T cells may come from the graft donor.

The genes are TRBV27 and TRBJ2-1; D might be TRBD2 (6 bases). Germline V gene lookup returns CDR1 MNHEY and CDR2 SMNVEV (reference sequence). The ends were cut back, 3 bases at V and 6 bases at J, with 15 bases in the middle. This CDR3 spans 15 amino acids. CDR3 residues: CASSFSGRPLNEQFF. CDR3 DNA: TGTGCCAGCAGTTTTAGCGGCCGCCCTCTCAATGAGCAGTTCTTC.

This clonotype was seen more than once but under ten times. The junction departs from germline at one end; a sequencing error may be responsible. This chain links TRBV7-7 with TRBJ2-7, with 7 nucleotides matching TRBD2. CDR1 is SSHAT and CDR2 is FNYEAQ in the germline V gene (reference sequence). The CDR3 is made up of 13 amino acids. The CDR3 DNA reads as TGTGCTAGCAGCTTAAATGGGCGGGAGGAGCAGTACTTC. Translated: CASSLNGREEQYF.